The 17 T cell receptor beta chains listed next were all sequenced from one sample in a study of early T cells in non-severe SARS-CoV-2 infection. TCRdb processed the 5' RACE reads anew with MiXCR; each CDR3 protein has one entry. The sample lists some 85,000 distinct CDR3 sequences; roughly an eighth were seen once. Specimen: whole blood. The source is an adult who was a healthcare worker with PCR-confirmed SARS-CoV-2 infection or an uninfected control (not recorded which).

The rearrangement uses TRBV30 and TRBJ1-2; a weak D match, TRBD1 (6 bases). This CDR3 is 15 amino acids long. V shed 0 bases and J shed 8 bases, with 19 bases lying between them. The germline gives CDR1 GTSNPN, CDR2 SVGIG (reference sequence). The CDR3 is CAWSVGDTVKRGYTF. The CDR3 region has the DNA TGTGCCTGGAGTGTAGGGGACACCGTTAAGCGCGGCTACACCTTC. Variable domain in full (rest from reference TRBV30 and TRBJ1-2): SQTIHQWPATLVQPVGSPLSLECTVEGTSNPNLYWYRQAAGRGLQLLFYSVGIGQISSEVPQNLSASRPQDRQFILSSKKLLLSDSGFYLCAWSVGDTVKRGYTFGSGTRLTVV.

Concerning this clonotype: The junction departs from the called germline gene at one end, perhaps through a read error. This rearrangement joins TRBV7-7 to TRBJ2-7; possibly TRBD2 for D (6 bases). This CDR3 spans 14 amino acids. The germline V gene encodes CDR1 SSHAT and CDR2 FNYEAQ (reference sequence). The CDR3 loop reads CASSPGRDSDEQYF. In nucleotides, the CDR3 is TGTGCTAGCAGCCCGGGACGGGACTCGGACGAGCAGTACTTC.

Points on this clonotype: The junction does not match germline at one end; this may be a read error. This rearrangement joins TRBV3-1 to TRBJ2-7, with D possibly being TRBD1 (6 bases). In germline, CDR1 is LGHDT, CDR2 YNNKEL (reference sequence). The CDR3 is 16 amino acids. CDR3 sequence reads: CASRQEDFTGPYEQYF. The CDR3 DNA sequence: TGTGCCAGCAGACAAGAGGATTTTACAGGGCCCTACGAGCAGTACTTC.

This clonotype was counted at least ten times. The chain combines TRBV6-5 with TRBJ1-4; D not certain. Trimming cost V 2 bases and J 0 bases, with 10 bases left between them. The CDR3 consists of 16 residues. From germline, CDR1 is MNHEY and CDR2 SVGAGI. The CDR3 reads CASSYHISATNEKLFF. The CDR3, as DNA: TGTGCCAGCAGTTACCACATATCCGCAACTAATGAAAAACTGTTTTTT.

This clonotype has a handful of counts. V gene TRBV5-5 combines with J gene TRBJ2-1, with TRBD2 matching over 11 bases. The CDR3 is 16 amino acids. Germline CDR1 SGHKS, CDR2 YYEKEE (reference sequence). V lost 4 bases and J lost 8; bases outside the gene matches: 11. The CDR3 is CASSGTSGGTKDEQFF. The CDR3 region has the DNA TGTGCCAGCAGCGGTACTAGCGGGGGTACTAAGGATGAGCAGTTCTTC.

This clonotype was counted a few times. The chain carries TRBV7-2 and TRBJ2-6; TRBD1 matches at 7 bases. CDR3 length equals 16 residues. The V segment lost 6 bases and the J segment 3 bases; nucleotides outside the gene matches: 8. CDR1 and CDR2 from the germline V gene are SGHTA and FQGNSA. CDR3 coding DNA: TGTGCCAGCAGGGACCACAGGGGTTATGGGGCCAACGTCCTGACTTTC. This translates into CASRDHRGYGANVLTF.

This clonotype was recorded at least ten times. V gene TRBV12-3 or TRBV12-4 combines with J gene TRBJ1-2; D ambiguous. CDR3 size: 13 residues. Trimming took 2 bases from V and 4 from J, leaving 8 bases between them. This CDR3 is CASSLSGSYGYTF. The CDR3 nucleotides are TGTGCCAGCAGTTTATCCGGCAGCTATGGCTACACCTTC.

This clonotype has ten or more counts. The V call is TRBV14, the J call TRBJ2-7, with 10 positions matching TRBD2. The CDR3 loop spans 15 amino acids. V was clipped by 6 bases and J by 3 bases; unmatched bases: 8. Looked up from germline, CDR1 is SGHDN and CDR2 is FVKESK. The CDR3 DNA reads TGTGCCAGCAGACCTAGCGGGGGCGGAAACTACGAGCAGTACTTC. As protein: CASRPSGGGNYEQYF.

This clonotype was found many times. The rearrangement joins TRBV4-2 to TRBJ1-2; TRBD1 matches at 8 bases. The CDR3 contains 14 residues. Germline V gene lookup returns CDR1 LGHNA and CDR2 YNFKEQ. V was pared by 2 bases and J by 4 bases, with 3 bases of the junction left unmatched. For the CDR3, the DNA is TGTGCCAGCAGCCAATACACAGGGGGCTATGGCTACACCTTC. This codes for CASSQYTGGYGYTF.

As for this clonotype: This may arise from a read error, as a much more abundant clone is one base away. The CDR3 DNA sequence: TGTGCCTGGAGTGCTCGACTCGCTCCTACAAGAGAGCAGTTCTTC. It translates to CAWSARLAPTREQFF. The V gene is TRBV30, the J gene TRBJ2-1; no reliable D call. CDR3 length equals 15 residues. The germline gives CDR1 GTSNPN, CDR2 SVGIG (reference sequence). Trimming cost V 1 base and J 10 bases, with 20 bases left between them. Complete variable domain (other parts from reference TRBV30 and TRBJ2-1): SQTIHQWPATLVQPVGSPLSLECTVEGTSNPNLYWYRQAAGRGLQLLFYSVGIGQISSEVPQNLSASRPQDRQFILSSKKLLLSDSGFYLCAWSARLAPTREQFFGPGTRLTVL.

This clonotype was detected only a few times. The junction differs from germline at one of its ends, possibly a read error. CDR3 DNA sequence: TGTGCCAGCTCGCCACAGGGGTTCGACACTGAAGCTTTCTTT. Translated, it gives CASSPQGFDTEAFF. The rearrangement joins TRBV18 to TRBJ1-1; TRBD1 matches at 7 bases. The CDR3 contains 14 residues. The germline V gene has CDR1 KGHSH and CDR2 LQKENI.

This clonotype occurred many times. In DNA, the CDR3 is TGTGCCAGCAGTTACTCGTCAGGGAGGGTCCAGCCCCAGCATTTT. The encoded protein is CASSYSSGRVQPQHF. The chain combines TRBV6-6 with TRBJ1-5; D is perhaps TRBD1 (5 bases). This CDR3 comprises 15 residues. V lost 0 bases and J 7 bases, leaving 13 bases between the germline ends. Germline assignment: CDR1 MNHNY and CDR2 SVGAGI (reference sequence).

This clonotype occurred many times. J is TRBJ2-7 and V is TRBV18; no firm D call. The CDR3 is 14 residues long. Germline V gene data show CDR1 as KGHSH and CDR2 as LQKENI. V dropped 1 base and J dropped 2 bases, with 9 bases sitting between them. The CDR3 loop is CASSPRPQPYEQYF. The CDR3 coding sequence is TGTGCCAGCTCACCACGACCCCAACCCTACGAGCAGTACTTC.

The sample holds many counts of this clonotype. V gene TRBV12-3 or TRBV12-4 combines with J gene TRBJ1-4, with 9 bases that match TRBD1. This CDR3 has 15 amino acids. J lost 7 bases, V lost 4 bases, and 7 bases had no gene match. CDR3 nucleotide sequence: TGTGCCAGCAGTTCGACCGGGACAGGGAGTGAAAAACTGTTTTTT. Protein sequence: CASSSTGTGSEKLFF.

The chain links TRBV30 to TRBJ1-4, with a weak D call TRBD1 (6 bases). V was cut by 5 bases and J by 3 bases, with 16 bases left in between. The germline gives CDR1 GTSNPN, CDR2 SVGIG (reference sequence). The length of the CDR3 is 15 residues. CDR3 DNA sequence: TGTGCCTGGGGTCCGGGTGGACAGCCTAATGAAAAACTGTTTTTT. This translates into CAWGPGGQPNEKLFF.

This clonotype was detected a few times. This sequence joins TRBV9 and TRBJ2-1, with no clear D. The CDR3 runs to 16 residues. Trimming took 4 bases from V and 4 from J, leaving 18 bases between them. Germline V gene lookup returns CDR1 SGDLS and CDR2 YYNGEE. The CDR3 DNA follows: TGTGCCAGCAGCCCCCTGGCTGGCGGCCCTTACAATGAGCAGTTCTTC. Translating it yields CASSPLAGGPYNEQFF.

This clonotype was detected a few times. This chain connects TRBV5-1 to TRBJ1-1; no firm D call. Germline CDR1 is SGHRS and CDR2 is YFSETQ. The germline V and J ends were trimmed by 3 bases and 0 bases, with 18 bases remaining between them. This CDR3 has 17 residues. In DNA, the CDR3 is TGCGCCAGCAGCTCGCGAGGGTTAACTAACCTGAACACTGAAGCTTTCTTT. It codes for CASSSRGLTNLNTEAFF.